This T cell receptor beta chain stems from a study of T-cell reconstitution after alpha-beta-depleted transplantation in children. Preparation of the TCRbeta library involved a method that used unique molecular identifiers. TCRdb reanalysed the PCR reads using MiXCR and keeps one entry per CDR3 protein. The sample holds around 800,000 distinct CDR3 sequences, about 15% seen once. The clonotype originates from a male patient younger than 18 who had a stem cell transplant for acute lymphoblastic leukemia, so the T cells may come from the graft donor. The material was PBMCs, mostly from graft donor cells, obtained 360 days after TCRalphabeta/CD19-depleted stem cell transplant.

This CDR3 is CASSLWDRGFWHEQYF. DNA of the CDR3: TGTGCCAGCAGTTTGTGGGACAGGGGATTTTGGCACGAGCAGTACTTC. This chain links TRBV12-3 or TRBV12-4 with TRBJ2-7, with 10 bases fitting TRBD1. CDR3 size: 16 residues. The V and J ends lost 3 bases and 5 bases, in that order; junction bases with no gene match: 10.